This T cell receptor (beta chain) was retrieved from a study of OX40 agonist ivuxolimab in advanced cancers. Across the study: The dose of intravenous ivuxolimab that patients received every 2 weeks ranged from 0.01 to 10 mg/kg. Regarding the study as a whole: The authors did not determine the antigen specificity of the expanded peripheral T cells.

There are 15 residues in the CDR3. Per germline, CDR1 SGHTA and CDR2 FQGNSA. After removal of 5 bases from V and 4 bases from J, the junction contained 8 bases not matched to a gene. Turning to this clone: Its antigen is unknown.

The assay was immunoSEQ multiplex PCR, and TCRdb's table has in-frame clones only and misses some. The sample gives over 40,000 clones, approximately 84% of which show up once; about 0.37% is in the top ten. This specimen consisted of CD4+ or CD8+ T cells sorted from blood, obtained in a trial of the OX40 agonist ivuxolimab. This chain connects TRBV7-2 to TRBJ2-5; TRBD1 aligns across 9 bases. This sequence originates from an adult with an advanced solid tumor such as melanoma, head and neck, liver or kidney cancer. CDR3 region: CASSPGTGRSETQYF. CDR3 DNA: TGTGCCAGCAGCCCTGGGACAGGGAGGTCAGAGACCCAGTACTTC.